The clone carrying this TCR beta chain has a count of ten or more. The CDR3 consists of 15 residues. The V and J ends lost 2 bases and 2 bases respectively, with 9 bases between them. From germline, CDR1 is MRHNA and CDR2 SNTAGT. This sample is part of a study of early T cells in non-severe SARS-CoV-2 infection. From the 5' RACE reads, TCRdb called clonotypes with MiXCR, one entry per CDR3 protein. The data contain fewer than 90,000 distinct CDR3 sequences, 14% of them singletons. The rearrangement links TRBV6-4 to TRBJ2-2; D is unclear. This clonotype was obtained from an adult who was a healthcare worker with PCR-confirmed SARS-CoV-2 infection or an uninfected control (not recorded which). The sequencing input was whole blood. CDR3 protein: CASSDQNPNTGELFF. For the CDR3, the DNA is TGTGCCAGCAGTGACCAAAACCCTAACACCGGGGAGCTGTTTTTT.